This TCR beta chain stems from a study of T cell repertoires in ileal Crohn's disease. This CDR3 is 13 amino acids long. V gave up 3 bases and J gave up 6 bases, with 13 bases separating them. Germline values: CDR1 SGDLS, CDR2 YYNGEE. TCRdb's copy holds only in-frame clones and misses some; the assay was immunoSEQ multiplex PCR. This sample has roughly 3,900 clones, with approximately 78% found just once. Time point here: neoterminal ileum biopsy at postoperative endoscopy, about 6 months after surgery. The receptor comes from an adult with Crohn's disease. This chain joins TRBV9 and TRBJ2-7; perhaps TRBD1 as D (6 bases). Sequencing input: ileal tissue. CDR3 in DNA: TGTGCCAGCAGCGCGGGACATGGGACCGAGCAGTACTTC. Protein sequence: CASSAGHGTEQYF.